Below, one T cell receptor beta chain is given with its context. This sample is drawn from a study of blood T cells in healthy people across ages. The authors ran a second PCR of 7 to 11 cycles using a sample-barcoded 5' primer and a J-beta primer mix. All samples yielded 3 million or more CDR3-containing paired-end reads. TCRdb analysed the 5' RACE reads with MiXCR anew, one entry per CDR3 protein. The table has 800,000 or so distinct CDR3 sequences, about 42% seen once. Every participating donor contributed roughly 11 milliliters of peripheral blood through a draw. The germline CDR1 and CDR2 sequences are MNHEY and SVGEGT. V was clipped by 5 bases and J by 6 bases, with 23 bases between them. This CDR3 has 16 amino acids.

The sequence was collected from an older man in good health. The sample consisted of blood. The genes are TRBV6-2 or TRBV6-3 and TRBJ2-7; unclear D gene. CDR3 loop: CASSRDVLGSSGEQYF. The DNA of the CDR3 is TGTGCCAGCAGTAGAGACGTATTAGGGTCATCCGGCGAGCAGTACTTC.